This T cell receptor (beta chain) was found in a study of blood T cell repertoires in COVID-19. The wider study: Samples came from the United States, Italy and Spain, spanning acute and convalescent COVID-19.

The CDR3 totals 16 residues. Germline V gene lookup returns CDR1 SGHDT and CDR2 YYEEEE. J lost 0 bases, V lost 2 bases, and 4 bases had no gene match. How the authors handled the data: Estimation of nucleated cell counts was performed using reference gene primer amplification. Produced via immunoSEQ multiplex PCR; TCRdb's table is partial and in-frame only. V and J calls and clone size are copied from that table; D and trimming were computed from the DNA. This table holds 220,000 or so clones, 82% found once. The study assigned cohorts using participant-reported clinical history. Recovered Cohort 3 donors showed two negative PCRs, clearance, or symptom resolution.

Sequenced sample: PBMCs or T cells enriched from blood (not recorded which). The TCR originated in a woman aged 55 to 70 who had recovered from COVID-19. The chain combines TRBV5-6 with TRBJ2-1, with TRBD1 identical over 8 bases. CDR3 residues: CASSFGTGTSYNEQFF. For the CDR3, the DNA is TGTGCCAGCAGCTTCGGGACAGGTACCTCCTACAATGAGCAGTTCTTC.